The 23 T cell receptor beta chains below come from one sample, sequenced in a study of T-cell reconstitution after alpha-beta-depleted transplantation in children. This sample's TCRbeta library carried unique molecular identifier barcodes. A single record per CDR3 protein comes from TCRdb applying MiXCR to the PCR reads. Altogether 490,000 or so distinct CDR3 sequences are present, roughly a tenth being singletons, with the ten largest covering 2%. Source: PBMCs, taken before TCRalphabeta/CD19-depleted stem cell transplant. All receptors come from a child younger than 10 with inherited bone marrow failure, due to receive a stem cell transplant.

This clonotype was seen many times. The chain employs TRBV20-1 and TRBJ1-2; 7 nucleotides match TRBD1. Looked up from germline, CDR1 is DFQATT and CDR2 is SNEGSKA (reference sequence). Trimming removed 5 bases from V and 3 bases from J; junction bases left unmatched: 12. There are 15 residues in the CDR3. This CDR3 reads CSASFMGGQHYGYTF. CDR3 coding DNA: TGCAGTGCTTCCTTTATGGGGGGACAGCACTATGGCTACACCTTC.

This clonotype was recorded many times. The V gene is TRBV5-8, the J gene TRBJ2-1; perhaps TRBD2 as D (5 bases). Germline V gene sequence: CDR1 SGHTS, CDR2 YDEGEE. V was shortened by 2 bases and J by 4 bases, with 13 bases between the two germline ends. CDR3 length: 15 amino acids. CDR3 bases: TGTGCCAGCAGCTTTCGCCCTAGCTCTTACAATGAGCAGTTCTTC. It specifies CASSFRPSSYNEQFF.

V is TRBV5-4 and J is TRBJ2-7; 11 bases line up with TRBD2. Unmatched junction bases numbered 5, after V lost 4 bases and J lost 5 bases. CDR1 and CDR2 from the germline V gene are SGHNT and YYREEE (reference sequence). This CDR3 has 14 amino acids. CDR3 sequence (DNA): TGTGCCAGCAGCCCCACTAGCGGGAGCCACGAGCAGTACTTC. It encodes CASSPTSGSHEQYF. Combining the CDR3 with reference TRBV5-4 and TRBJ2-7 gives the whole variable domain ETGVTQSPTHLIKTRGQQVTLRCSSQSGHNTVSWYQQALGQGPQFIFQYYREEENGRGNFPPRFSGLQFPNYSSELNVNALELDDSALYLCASSPTSGSHEQYFGPGTRLTVT.

This clonotype was counted ten times or more. DNA of the CDR3: TGTGCCAGCAGCTTGGCGGGACTAGTCGAAGAGACCCAGTACTTC. Protein sequence: CASSLAGLVEETQYF. The chain links TRBV5-8 to TRBJ2-5, with 8 bases fitting TRBD2. The V gene end was trimmed by 0 bases and the J gene end by 3 bases; junction bases not matched to a gene: 4. The V gene's germline CDR1 is SGHTS and CDR2 YDEGEE. The CDR3 extends over 15 amino acids.

About this clonotype: A much larger clone differs from this one at a single base, so this may be a read error. The chain uses TRBV12-3 or TRBV12-4 and TRBJ2-7, with a weak D call TRBD2 (6 bases). This CDR3 contains 12 residues. The CDR3 spells CASSRETYDQYF. Written as DNA, the CDR3 is TGTGCCAGCAGCCGGGAGACCTACGACCAGTACTTC.

This clonotype was counted only a few times. V and J are TRBV5-6 and TRBJ2-2; D gene ambiguous. The CDR3 covers 16 residues. Germline loops: CDR1 SGHDT, CDR2 YYEEEE. Trimming shortened V by 3 bases and J by 4 bases, and 16 bases separated the two germline ends. The CDR3 nucleotides read TGTGCCAGCAGCTCGGCCCCCGGGTGGGGCACCGGGGAGCTGTTTTTT. It codes for CASSSAPGWGTGELFF. Filled out from reference TRBV5-6 and TRBJ2-2, the complete variable domain reads DAGVTQSPTHLIKTRGQQVTLRCSPKSGHDTVSWYQQALGQGPQFIFQYYEEEERQRGNFPDRFSGHQFPNYSSELNVNALLLGDSALYLCASSSAPGWGTGELFFGEGSRLTVL.

This clonotype was seen many times. The chain has TRBV20-1 and TRBJ2-7, with D possibly matching TRBD2 (6 bases). The germline CDR1 and CDR2 sequences are DFQATT and SNEGSKA (reference sequence). The CDR3 is 14 amino acids. V lost 1 base, J lost 6 bases, and 16 bases lay in between. The CDR3 sequence is CSARGVLGGSEQYF. CDR3 nucleotides: TGCAGTGCTAGAGGCGTCTTGGGAGGTTCCGAGCAGTACTTC.

This clonotype has a count of ten or more. This sequence joins TRBV29-1 and TRBJ1-1; TRBD1 might be the D (5 bases). This CDR3 contains 13 residues. The germline V gene has CDR1 SQVTM and CDR2 ANQGSEA. The V end lost 6 bases, the J end lost 1 base, and 12 bases lay between the germline ends. This CDR3 is CSVGDGKNTEAFF. CDR3 coding DNA: TGCAGCGTCGGGGACGGGAAGAACACTGAAGCTTTCTTT.

The chain joins TRBV2 to TRBJ2-1; D uncertain. This CDR3 contains 15 residues. Trimming stripped 7 bases from V and 5 bases from J, with 18 bases between. CDR1 and CDR2 (germline): SNHLY, FYNNEI. CDR3 DNA: TGTGCCAGCATCACCCTGAGTCTCCCCAACAATGAGCAGTTCTTC. This encodes CASITLSLPNNEQFF.

The genes are TRBV20-1 and TRBJ2-1; 12 bases fit TRBD2. Germline V lookup: CDR1 DFQATT, CDR2 SNEGSKA (reference sequence). J lost 1 base, V lost 2 bases, and 12 bases had no gene match. This CDR3 comprises 19 residues. CDR3 in DNA: TGCAGTGCTAGAAGTGGGGGTCTAGCGGGAGGGGCGTCCTACAATGAGCAGTTCTTC. Protein: CSARSGGLAGGASYNEQFF.

This clonotype was counted a few times. The rearrangement joins TRBV10-3 to TRBJ2-1; 9 bases agree with TRBD2. Trimming took 5 bases from V and 5 from J; bases not matched to a gene: 4. The CDR3 covers 14 residues. The germline gives CDR1 ENHRY, CDR2 SYGVKD. The CDR3, as DNA: TGTGCCATCAGTCTAGCGGGATCGAACAATGAGCAGTTCTTC. Its translation is CAISLAGSNNEQFF.

This clonotype was observed a few times. The chain has TRBV29-1 and TRBJ2-5; TRBD2 aligns across 13 bases. The CDR3 is made up of 14 amino acids. V gave up 4 bases and J gave up 5 bases; unmatched junction bases: 4. Germline lookup yields CDR1 SQVTM and CDR2 ANQGSEA. The CDR3: CSVAGTSGKETQYF. CDR3 nucleotide sequence: TGCAGCGTTGCCGGGACTAGCGGGAAGGAGACCCAGTACTTC.

This clonotype was detected ten times or more. This chain uses TRBV2 with TRBJ2-7; TRBD1 agrees at 8 bases. The germline gives CDR1 SNHLY, CDR2 FYNNEI. The CDR3 has 14 amino acids. The junction had 2 bases not matched to a gene; V was cut back by 2 bases and J by 2 bases. Here the CDR3 reads CASSELGQAYEQYF. CDR3 nucleotide sequence: TGTGCCAGCAGTGAATTGGGACAGGCCTACGAGCAGTACTTC.

This clonotype occurred many times. The chain couples TRBV7-9 to TRBJ2-7; possibly TRBD1 for D (6 bases). The CDR3 runs to 17 residues. V shed 5 bases and J shed 0 bases, with 20 bases lying between them. CDR1 SEHNR and CDR2 FQNEAQ come from the germline V gene (reference sequence). In nucleotides, the CDR3 is TGTGCCAGCAGCCCCAAAATCGGGGACACAAGCTCCTACGAGCAGTACTTC. Translating gives CASSPKIGDTSSYEQYF.

This clonotype was seen repeatedly, ten times or more. V gene TRBV5-6 combines with J gene TRBJ2-2; the D gene is possibly TRBD2 (6 bases). V was clipped by 0 bases and J by 3 bases, with 9 bases between them. Germline V gene data show CDR1 as SGHDT and CDR2 as YYEEEE. The CDR3 sequence is 15 residues long. This CDR3 reads CASSLGGLDTGELFF. In nucleotides, the CDR3 is TGTGCCAGCAGCTTGGGGGGACTTGACACCGGGGAGCTGTTTTTT.

Only a few counts were recorded for this clonotype. The chain has TRBV6-1 and TRBJ1-5, with a possible D match to TRBD1 (6 bases). Trimming left V 5 bases short and J 5 bases short, with 19 bases between. This CDR3 has 16 residues. The germline V gene encodes CDR1 MNHNS and CDR2 SASEGT. CDR3 sequence: CASSQKWGRRDQPQHF. CDR3 nucleotides: TGTGCCAGCAGTCAAAAGTGGGGGCGCCGGGATCAGCCCCAGCATTTT.

In this sample, this clonotype turned up many times. The chain links TRBV29-1 to TRBJ2-7, with D unresolved. Trimming removed 7 bases from V and 0 bases from J, with 13 bases in between. The CDR3 is made up of 13 amino acids. Germline V gives CDR1 SQVTM, CDR2 ANQGSEA. The CDR3 DNA follows: TGCAGCGCCGTCGTGCAGATCTCCTACGAGCAGTACTTC. It is translated as CSAVVQISYEQYF.

The rearrangement uses TRBV7-9 and TRBJ2-1; D gene ambiguous. V was clipped by 2 bases and J by 8 bases, with 16 bases between them. CDR1 is SEHNR, CDR2 FQNEAQ, per germline (reference sequence). The CDR3 is 15 amino acids. In nucleotides, the CDR3 is TGTGCCAGCAGCTTATGGCAGAGTCCACTGGATGAGCAGTTCTTC. Translation gives CASSLWQSPLDEQFF.

Many counts were recorded for this clonotype. The chain uses TRBV28 and TRBJ2-5; D gene unclear. V dropped 4 bases and J dropped 2 bases, with 8 bases sitting between them. The germline V gene has CDR1 MDHEN and CDR2 SYDVKM. CDR3 length: 13 amino acids. The CDR3 protein is CASSYSLQETQYF. In nucleotides, the CDR3 is TGTGCCAGCAGTTACTCCCTACAAGAGACCCAGTACTTC.

This clonotype was counted at least ten times. The chain is built from TRBV7-2 and TRBJ2-1, with 9 bases that match TRBD2. Germline V gives CDR1 SGHTA, CDR2 FQGNSA. The V and J ends lost 3 bases and 7 bases, in that order; junction bases with no gene match: 7. The CDR3 extends over 15 amino acids. The CDR3 bases are TGTGCCAGCAGCTTGGGCGGGAGGGGGAGAAATGAGCAGTTCTTC. This gives the protein CASSLGGRGRNEQFF. The full variable domain, with the rest looked up from reference TRBV7-2 and TRBJ2-1, is GAGVSQSPSNKVTEKGKDVELRCDPISGHTALYWYRQSLGQGLEFLIYFQGNSAPDKSGLPSDRFSAERTGGSVSTLTIQRTQQEDSAVYLCASSLGGRGRNEQFFGPGTRLTVL.

This clonotype was observed at least ten times. The chain uses TRBV4-3 and TRBJ2-1; TRBD2 matches at 7 bases. Germline V gene sequence: CDR1 LGHNA, CDR2 YSLEER. The junction had 10 bases not matched to a gene; V was cut back by 3 bases and J by 8 bases. CDR3 length: 15 amino acids. The CDR3 is CASSHPGGGMYEQFF. CDR3 in DNA: TGCGCCAGCAGCCACCCGGGCGGGGGTATGTATGAGCAGTTCTTC.

The chain links TRBV7-9 to TRBJ2-5, with 7 bases aligning to TRBD1. Trimming at V came to 4 bases and at J to 5 bases, leaving 10 bases not matched to a gene. The germline gives CDR1 SEHNR, CDR2 FQNEAQ (reference sequence). This CDR3 is built from 15 residues. CDR3 in amino acids: CASSYHRGRGETQYF. CDR3 bases: TGTGCCAGCAGCTACCACAGGGGCAGGGGGGAGACCCAGTACTTC.

This clonotype was seen only a few times. The CDR3 sequence is CASSPFNSPGYNEQFF. The CDR3 DNA follows: TGTGCCAGCTCACCCTTTAACTCTCCGGGGTACAATGAGCAGTTCTTC. The J gene is TRBJ2-1, the V gene TRBV18; D might be TRBD2 (5 bases). The CDR3 consists of 16 residues. Germline V gives CDR1 KGHSH, CDR2 LQKENI. Trimming removed 3 bases from V and 4 bases from J, with 16 bases in between.